This T cell receptor (beta chain) was retrieved from a study of shared clonotypes between healthy human individuals. Libraries were prepared by immunoSEQ multiplex PCR; TCRdb keeps only in-frame clonotypes and omits some of them. The table includes some 2.1 million clones, about 95% detected once. CD45RO-negative, CCR7-positively selected cells formed the naive CD8 fraction, excluding terminally differentiated effector memory CD45RA+ cells. Sequencing was performed on naive CD8+ T cells sorted from blood. The clonotype originates from a man between 18 and 29 years old in good health.

The CDR3 protein is CASRSGSPVGEQFF. CDR3 bases: TGTGCCAGCAGAAGTGGGAGCCCCGTCGGGGAGCAGTTCTTC. The V gene is TRBV2, the J gene TRBJ2-1, with a tentative D call TRBD2 (5 bases). The CDR3 consists of 14 residues. The V end lost 6 bases, the J end lost 10 bases, and 19 bases lay between the germline ends. Germline assignment: CDR1 SNHLY and CDR2 FYNNEI.